This T cell receptor beta chain was found in a study of blood T cell repertoires in COVID-19. About the research overall: In each case, the material was cDNA or gDNA derived from T cells, B-cell-depleted T cells, or PBMCs.

The CDR3 loop spans 16 amino acids. V was shortened by 2 bases and J by 0 bases, with 10 bases between the two germline ends. Germline CDR1 reads KGHDR; CDR2 reads SFDVKD. Method: immunoSEQ multiplex PCR; TCRdb's copy keeps in-frame clones and lacks some. The repertoire holds tens of thousands of clones, with around 80% as singletons. Sequencing was done on a sample of peripheral blood. The chain joins TRBV24-1 to TRBJ1-3, with D perhaps matching TRBD1 (5 bases). This TCR was recovered from a man between 60 and 70 years old with active or convalescent COVID-19. The chain's CDR3 is CATSDSTASSGNTIYF. The CDR3 DNA follows: TGTGCCACCAGTGATTCGACAGCTTCCTCTGGAAACACCATATATTTT.